The 17 T cell receptor beta chains in this list originate from one sample, sequenced in a study of blood T cell repertoires in COVID-19. Sequenced by immunoSEQ multiplex PCR; TCRdb stores in-frame clones only, minus some. The repertoire includes 190,000 or so clones, over 75% of them detected once, and approximately 13% sits in the top ten. Input material: peripheral blood. Source of these receptors: a man aged 45-65 years who had recovered from COVID-19.

This chain uses TRBV7-3 with TRBJ2-6; 7 nucleotides agree with TRBD2. Germline CDR1 is SGHTA and CDR2 is FQGTGA. V shed 5 bases and J 6 bases; nucleotides not matched to a gene: 10. This CDR3 spans 16 amino acids. CDR3 region: CASSPEGGLVANVLTF. The CDR3 bases are TGTGCCAGCAGCCCCGAGGGAGGGCTAGTGGCCAACGTCCTGACTTTC. The variable domain in full, completed from reference TRBV7-3 and TRBJ2-6, reads GAGVSQTPSNKVTEKGKYVELRCDPISGHTALYWYRQSLGQGPEFLIYFQGTGAADDSGLPNDRFFAVRPEGSVSTLKIQRTERGDSAVYLCASSPEGGLVANVLTFGAGSRLTVL.

The chain combines TRBV27 with TRBJ2-2; D may be TRBD2 (6 bases). The germline gives CDR1 MNHEY, CDR2 SMNVEV (reference sequence). The CDR3 is 15 residues long. V was shortened by 3 bases and J by 1 base, with 9 bases between the two germline ends. CDR3 DNA sequence: TGTGCCAGCAGTTTCGGACTACGGAACACCGGGGAGCTGTTTTTT. It is translated as CASSFGLRNTGELFF.

This chain joins TRBV5-1 and TRBJ2-3; no clear D. The V and J ends lost 0 bases and 0 bases respectively, with 8 bases between them. This CDR3 comprises 15 residues. Germline lookup yields CDR1 SGHRS and CDR2 YFSETQ. The CDR3 spells CASSLEHSSTDTQYF. DNA of the CDR3: TGCGCCAGCAGCTTGGAGCATTCGAGCACAGATACGCAGTATTTT.

This clone was seen more than once but under ten times. The V call is TRBV10-3, the J call TRBJ2-3; TRBD1 is a possible D gene (7 bases). V was shortened by 5 bases and J by 2 bases, with 17 bases between the two germline ends. Per germline, CDR1 ENHRY and CDR2 SYGVKD. This CDR3 region has 16 residues. The CDR3 DNA reads TGTGCCATCAGTAAGGCGGCGGGACAGACCACAGATACGCAGTATTTT. It yields the protein CAISKAAGQTTDTQYF.

This chain links TRBV28 with TRBJ1-5; 8 nucleotides align to TRBD1. Germline V gene data show CDR1 as MDHEN and CDR2 as SYDVKM. Germline trimming cut 6 bases from V and 5 bases from J; bases unmatched to any gene: 9. This CDR3 spans 15 amino acids. The CDR3 loop is CASRRQGLGDQPQHF. CDR3 nucleotide sequence: TGTGCCAGCAGACGACAGGGGCTGGGGGATCAGCCCCAGCATTTT.

The V call is TRBV5-1, the J call TRBJ2-1; 7 nucleotides line up with TRBD1. The germline gives CDR1 SGHRS, CDR2 YFSETQ. The CDR3 spans 14 residues. Trimming took 4 bases from V and 4 from J; bases not matched to a gene: 5. CDR3 nucleotide sequence: TGCGCCAGCAGCCGACAGGGACCGTACAATGAGCAGTTCTTC. It is translated as CASSRQGPYNEQFF.

A single count supports this clone. The chain employs TRBV5-4 and TRBJ1-6; weak D call: TRBD1 (5 bases). V shed 5 bases and J shed 4 bases, with 13 bases lying between them. Germline CDR1 is SGHNT and CDR2 is YYREEE (reference sequence). The CDR3 is 15 amino acids. CDR3 DNA: TGTGCCAGCAGTAGAGACCAGGGTTATAATTCACCCCTCCACTTT. This sequence encodes CASSRDQGYNSPLHF.

V usage is TRBV19 and J usage is TRBJ1-5; the D is unclear. Germline V gene lookup returns CDR1 LNHDA and CDR2 SQIVND (reference sequence). This CDR3 has 14 amino acids. The ends were cut back, 6 bases at V and 0 bases at J, with 9 bases in the middle. In nucleotides, the CDR3 is TGTGCCAGTAGCCGACTGATTAGCAATCAGCCCCAGCATTTT. Encoded protein: CASSRLISNQPQHF.

This chain uses TRBV5-5 with TRBJ1-3, with 12 bases matching TRBD1. J gave up 3 bases and V 5 bases, and 12 bases lay outside the gene matches. Germline V gene lookup returns CDR1 SGHKS and CDR2 YYEKEE (reference sequence). The CDR3 spans 18 residues. This CDR3 reads CASRTGTGGARGGNTIYF. CDR3 in DNA: TGTGCCAGCAGAACCGGGACAGGGGGCGCCAGGGGTGGAAACACCATATATTTT.

In DNA, the CDR3 is TGTGCCAGCAGCTTAGAACAGGGAGCTGCCACTGGCTACACCTTC. This gives the protein CASSLEQGAATGYTF. V gene TRBV7-6 combines with J gene TRBJ1-2, with D possibly being TRBD1 (6 bases). Trimming cost V 1 base and J 7 bases, with 16 bases left between them. Germline lookup yields CDR1 SGHVS and CDR2 FNYEAQ. The CDR3 is 15 amino acids.

In the case of this clone: The same CDR3 arises from other DNA sequences in this sample as well. V is TRBV18 and J is TRBJ1-6; a weak D match, TRBD1 (6 bases). This CDR3 spans 13 amino acids. Trimming stripped 3 bases from V and 7 bases from J, with 7 bases between. The germline V gene has CDR1 KGHSH and CDR2 LQKENI. The CDR3 spells CASSPGQNSPLHF. The DNA of the CDR3 is TGTGCCAGCTCACCCGGACAGAATTCACCCCTCCACTTT. The full variable domain, with the rest looked up from reference TRBV18 and TRBJ1-6, is NAGVMQNPRHLVRRRGQEARLRCSPMKGHSHVYWYRQLPEEGLKFMVYLQKENIIDESGMPKERFSAEFPKEGPSILRIQQVVRGDSAAYFCASSPGQNSPLHFGNGTRLTVT.

The rearrangement uses TRBV30 and TRBJ2-7, with D possibly matching TRBD2 (6 bases). The ends were cut back, 5 bases at V and 3 bases at J, with 20 bases in the middle. This CDR3 has 15 residues. Germline values: CDR1 GTSNPN, CDR2 SVGIG (reference sequence). The CDR3 DNA is TGTGCCTGGGGTCCGGGGCTTGGGGGGAACTACGAGCAGTACTTC. It encodes CAWGPGLGGNYEQYF.

The V call is TRBV2, the J call TRBJ2-2; 14 bases match TRBD2. This CDR3 comprises 15 residues. The junction had 9 bases not matched to a gene; V was cut back by 11 bases and J by 7 bases. The V gene's germline CDR1 is SNHLY and CDR2 FYNNEI. Written as DNA, the CDR3 is TGTGCCGGGAGTTGGGGACTAGCGGGAGTCGGGGAGCTGTTTTTT. Its translation: CAGSWGLAGVGELFF.

V is TRBV18 and J is TRBJ1-4, with D unclear. Deletions cut 8 bases from V and 7 bases from J, with 20 bases between. The CDR3 consists of 15 residues. The germline V gene has CDR1 KGHSH and CDR2 LQKENI. The CDR3 is CASAPRSYMGEKLFF. The CDR3 region has the DNA TGTGCCAGCGCCCCGAGGAGCTATATGGGTGAAAAACTGTTTTTT.

The CDR3 DNA follows: TGTGCCAGCAGCTTGGGTTCAGACTCCTATAATTCACCCCTCCACTTT. Translating it yields CASSLGSDSYNSPLHF. The chain carries TRBV5-8 and TRBJ1-6; D ambiguous. This CDR3 spans 16 amino acids. CDR1 is SGHTS and CDR2 is YDEGEE in the germline V gene. V was trimmed by 0 bases and J by 0 bases, leaving 7 bases between them.

This chain uses TRBV9 with TRBJ2-1; perhaps TRBD2 as D (6 bases). CDR1 SGDLS and CDR2 YYNGEE come from the germline V gene. The CDR3 contains 14 residues. V gave up 1 base and J gave up 7 bases, with 12 bases separating them. The CDR3 loop is CASSVRLANNEQFF. The CDR3 nucleotides read TGTGCCAGCAGCGTACGGCTAGCGAATAATGAGCAGTTCTTC.

This clone was seen a single time. The J gene is TRBJ1-4, the V gene TRBV25-1, with D tentatively TRBD1 (5 bases). CDR3 length: 13 residues. Germline CDR1 is MGHDK and CDR2 is SYGVNS. The V gene lost 7 bases and the J gene lost 2 bases, with 8 bases spanning the gap. This CDR3 is CASTGHTNEKLFF. The CDR3 DNA is TGTGCCAGCACAGGGCACACTAATGAAAAACTGTTTTTT.